A selection of T cell receptor beta chains follows, all from one sample in a study of blood T cell repertoires in COVID-19. Assay: immunoSEQ multiplex PCR; the TCRdb copy retains only in-frame clones and omits some. The sample shows about 98,000 clones, roughly nine tenths of them seen only once. Sample: peripheral blood. The source is a man aged 65 to 79 with acute or convalescent COVID-19. CDR3s include the opening cysteine and the closing phenylalanine or tryptophan. The order of the fields is clone size, D gene, V gene, J gene, CDR3 DNA, CDR3 protein. D genes are given only for firm matches. Clone size is given for some rows only: seen once, a few or many times, or a class if the clone is expanded.

size: .; D: .; V: TRBV10-3; J: TRBJ1-2; DNA: TGTGCCATCAGTCGGCCCACGGGGGATAACTATGGCTACACCTTC; CDR3: CAISRPTGDNYGYTF
size: .; D: TRBD2; V: TRBV4-1; J: TRBJ2-3; DNA: TGCGCCAGCAGCCAAGATTGGACGCGGGGGGTCACAGATACGCAGTATTTT; CDR3: CASSQDWTRGVTDTQYF
size: .; D: TRBD1; V: TRBV9; J: TRBJ2-5; DNA: TGTGCCAGCAGCGGGCGGACAGGAAGGGGGCAAGAGACCCAGTACTTC; CDR3: CASSGRTGRGQETQYF
size: .; D: .; V: TRBV2; J: TRBJ2-1; DNA: TGTGCCAGCAGTGAAGAAGGGGGATCCTACAATGAGCAGTTCTTC; CDR3: CASSEEGGSYNEQFF
size: .; D: .; V: TRBV6-1; J: TRBJ2-5; DNA: TGTGCCAGCAGTGAATGGGGGCGCCAGGAGACCCAGTACTTC; CDR3: CASSEWGRQETQYF
size: .; D: TRBD1; V: TRBV10-3; J: TRBJ2-2; DNA: TGTGCCATCAGTGACCAGGGACAGATTTACACCGGGGAGCTGTTTTTT; CDR3: CAISDQGQIYTGELFF
size: .; D: .; V: TRBV7-6; J: TRBJ2-1; DNA: TGTGCCAGCAGCTCTATACAGGGTTTTAACTACAATGAGCAGTTCTTC; CDR3: CASSSIQGFNYNEQFF
size: .; D: .; V: TRBV5-1; J: TRBJ1-6; DNA: TGCGCCAGCAGCCAGCGGTCCCATTCACCCCTCCACTTT; CDR3: CASSQRSHSPLHF
size: .; D: .; V: TRBV5-1; J: TRBJ2-3; DNA: TGCGCCAGCAACGTTGACGGGGTTAGCACAGATACGCAGTATTTT; CDR3: CASNVDGVSTDTQYF
size: .; D: TRBD1; V: TRBV5-6; J: TRBJ1-2; DNA: TGTGCCAGCAGCCTACAGGGGGAGGACTATGGCTACACCTTC; CDR3: CASSLQGEDYGYTF
size: .; D: .; V: TRBV5-4; J: TRBJ1-6; DNA: TGTGCCAGCAGCTTGTTGGAGCCAGGGGAGTTGAATTCACCCCTCCACTTT; CDR3: CASSLLEPGELNSPLHF
size: .; D: .; V: TRBV2; J: TRBJ2-5; DNA: TGTGCCAGCAGACGATACGAGCAAGAGACCCAGTACTTC; CDR3: CASRRYEQETQYF
size: .; D: .; V: TRBV6-5; J: TRBJ2-1; DNA: TGTGCCAGCGGAACAGGGTATAACGAGCAGTTCTTC; CDR3: CASGTGYNEQFF
size: .; D: TRBD1; V: TRBV10-1; J: TRBJ2-7; DNA: TGCGCCAGCAGTGGGGGACAGGGGGGCGAGCAGTACTTC; CDR3: CASSGGQGGEQYF
size: few; D: TRBD1; V: TRBV5-1; J: TRBJ2-3; DNA: TGCGCCAGCAGCTCCCGACCCGGACAGGGGGGCACAGATACGCAGTATTTT; CDR3: CASSSRPGQGGTDTQYF
size: .; D: .; V: TRBV7-7; J: TRBJ2-3; DNA: TGTGCTAGCAGCCTAAACGTGGGGGAGGCAGATACGCAGTATTTT; CDR3: CASSLNVGEADTQYF
size: .; D: TRBD1; V: TRBV5-1; J: TRBJ1-4; DNA: TGCGCCAGCAGCCAGGGGGGACTTACAAATGAAAAACTGTTTTTT; CDR3: CASSQGGLTNEKLFF
size: .; D: .; V: TRBV7-2; J: TRBJ2-5; DNA: TGTGCCAGCAGCTTCTCTGGACTACAAGAGACCCAGTACTTC; CDR3: CASSFSGLQETQYF
size: .; D: TRBD1; V: TRBV7-6; J: TRBJ2-3; DNA: TGTGCCAGCAGCGTGACAGGGACCGAAGGTACAGATACGCAGTATTTT; CDR3: CASSVTGTEGTDTQYF
size: .; D: TRBD2; V: TRBV19; J: TRBJ2-2; DNA: TGTGCCAGTAGCGGGACTAGCTACACCGGGGAGCTGTTTTTT; CDR3: CASSGTSYTGELFF
size: many; D: TRBD2; V: TRBV7-6; J: TRBJ2-2; DNA: TGTGCCAGCAGCCCTACTAGCGGGGGAAACACCGGGGAGCTGTTTTTT; CDR3: CASSPTSGGNTGELFF
size: .; D: .; V: TRBV18; J: TRBJ2-6; DNA: TGTGCCAGCTCAGCCTTACAAGTCTCTGGGGCCAACGTCCTGACTTTC; CDR3: CASSALQVSGANVLTF
size: .; D: TRBD2; V: TRBV4-1; J: TRBJ2-1; DNA: TGCGCCAGCAGCCAAGAACGTTTGGGACTAGCGGGGGGGAATGAGCAGTTCTTC; CDR3: CASSQERLGLAGGNEQFF
size: few; D: TRBD2; V: TRBV5-1; J: TRBJ2-1; DNA: TGCGCCAGCGAACTAGCGGGGGCTTACAATGAGCAGTTCTTC; CDR3: CASELAGAYNEQFF
size: .; D: TRBD1; V: TRBV9; J: TRBJ1-2; DNA: TGTGCCAGCAGCAGACAGGGCAATGGCTACACCTTC; CDR3: CASSRQGNGYTF
size: .; D: TRBD2; V: TRBV7-3; J: TRBJ2-7; DNA: TGTGCCAGCAGCCGGGAGGCTAGCGGAAGGCTATACGAGCAGTACTTC; CDR3: CASSREASGRLYEQYF
size: .; D: TRBD2; V: TRBV3-1/TRBV3-2; J: TRBJ2-2; DNA: TGTGCCAGCAGCCTAGCCGGGACTACTAACACCGGGGAGCTGTTTTTT; CDR3: CASSLAGTTNTGELFF
size: .; D: .; V: TRBV5-1; J: TRBJ1-4; DNA: TGCGCCAGCAGCTTGGCGACAGGTGATGAAAAACTGTTTTTT; CDR3: CASSLATGDEKLFF
size: .; D: TRBD1; V: TRBV7-3; J: TRBJ1-1; DNA: TGTGCCAGCGGACTGCCGGGACAGGAAGCTTTCTTT; CDR3: CASGLPGQEAFF
size: .; D: TRBD1; V: TRBV14; J: TRBJ1-2; DNA: TGTGCCAGCAGCCAAGGCGGACAGGGGGCGCGTGCCTATGGCTACACCTTC; CDR3: CASSQGGQGARAYGYTF
size: .; D: TRBD2; V: TRBV5-1; J: TRBJ2-1; DNA: TGCGCCAGCAGCTTGAGCGGGGGGGTTTTCAATGAGCAGTTCTTC; CDR3: CASSLSGGVFNEQFF
size: .; D: .; V: TRBV9; J: TRBJ1-3; DNA: TGTGCCAGCAGCGCCCGGACAGCTCGAAACACCATATATTTT; CDR3: CASSARTARNTIYF
size: .; D: TRBD1; V: TRBV19; J: TRBJ1-2; DNA: TGTGCCAGTAGTCCGGGACAGGGGAACTATGGCTACACCTTC; CDR3: CASSPGQGNYGYTF
size: .; D: .; V: TRBV10-2; J: TRBJ2-1; DNA: TGCGTTACAGCAGGGGCCACACGGAGCTCCTACAATGAGCAGTTCTTC; CDR3: CVTAGATRSSYNEQFF
size: .; D: .; V: TRBV24-1; J: TRBJ2-5; DNA: TGTGCCACCAGCCCTGGGAGGGGGGGCGTTGGAGAGACCCAGTACTTC; CDR3: CATSPGRGGVGETQYF
size: .; D: .; V: TRBV6-6; J: TRBJ1-3; DNA: TGTGCCAGCAGTTACTTCCCTGGGGGCGGAAACACCATATATTTT; CDR3: CASSYFPGGGNTIYF
size: .; D: .; V: TRBV28; J: TRBJ1-5; DNA: TGTGCCAGCAGTAGGTCAACCGGGGGTGGCAATCAGCCCCAGCATTTT; CDR3: CASSRSTGGGNQPQHF
size: .; D: .; V: TRBV28; J: TRBJ2-7; DNA: TGTGCCAGCAGTCTGACAGCTCCTTACGAGCAGTACTTC; CDR3: CASSLTAPYEQYF
size: .; D: .; V: TRBV3-1/TRBV3-2; J: TRBJ1-3; DNA: TGTGCCAGCAGCCAAGGTCTTGTCTCCTCTGGAAACACCATATATTTT; CDR3: CASSQGLVSSGNTIYF
size: .; D: .; V: TRBV9; J: TRBJ2-5; DNA: TGTGCCAGCAGCGTGGGGGGGCGTTCAGCAGAGACCCAGTACTTC; CDR3: CASSVGGRSAETQYF
size: few; D: TRBD2; V: TRBV4-1; J: TRBJ2-5; DNA: TGCGCCAGCAGCTCCCCCGGGACTAACCAAGAGACCCAGTACTTC; CDR3: CASSSPGTNQETQYF
size: .; D: .; V: TRBV28; J: TRBJ1-5; DNA: TGTGCCAGCAGTTTAGGGGGGGCGCGCAATCAGCCCCAGCATTTT; CDR3: CASSLGGARNQPQHF
size: .; D: .; V: TRBV9; J: TRBJ1-2; DNA: TGTGCCAGCAGCGTAGGTAGCAATTCCTATGGCTACACCTTC; CDR3: CASSVGSNSYGYTF
size: .; D: .; V: TRBV6-4; J: TRBJ2-3; DNA: TGTGCCAGCAGCACAGGGCGCCTCCGCACAGATACGCAGTATTTT; CDR3: CASSTGRLRTDTQYF
size: .; D: .; V: TRBV7-9; J: TRBJ1-2; DNA: TGTGCCAGCAGCTCCTGGACAGATCGTGGCTACACCTTC; CDR3: CASSSWTDRGYTF
size: .; D: TRBD1; V: TRBV18; J: TRBJ2-5; DNA: TGTGCCAGCTCACTGGACAGGGGCCAAGAGACCCAGTACTTC; CDR3: CASSLDRGQETQYF
size: once; D: TRBD1; V: TRBV30; J: TRBJ1-2; DNA: TGTGCCTGGACCCCACCGGGACAGAGAGTCTATGGCTACACCTTC; CDR3: CAWTPPGQRVYGYTF
size: .; D: .; V: TRBV9; J: TRBJ2-3; DNA: TGTGCCAGCAGCGTAGGCGGTTGGGGCGGGGTGGATACGCAGTATTTT; CDR3: CASSVGGWGGVDTQYF
size: .; D: .; V: TRBV3-1/TRBV3-2; J: TRBJ1-1; DNA: TGTGCCAGCAGCCCGCCCGGAGTGAACACTGAAGCTTTCTTT; CDR3: CASSPPGVNTEAFF
size: .; D: TRBD1; V: TRBV7-9; J: TRBJ1-2; DNA: TGTGCCAGCAGCTCCAGGGGGGCCCCCTATGGCTACACCTTC; CDR3: CASSSRGAPYGYTF
size: .; D: .; V: TRBV29-1; J: TRBJ2-7; DNA: TGCAGCGTTGAGGGGGAGGCCTCCTACGAGCAGTACTTC; CDR3: CSVEGEASYEQYF
size: .; D: .; V: TRBV28; J: TRBJ2-3; DNA: TGTGCCAGCAGTTCGAGCGGGGACACCCTCGATACGCAGTATTTT; CDR3: CASSSSGDTLDTQYF
size: once; D: TRBD1; V: TRBV12-5; J: TRBJ1-1; DNA: TGTGCTAGTGGTCCAGGGGGCGCGGGCACTGAAGCTTTCTTT; CDR3: CASGPGGAGTEAFF
size: .; D: .; V: TRBV19; J: TRBJ1-5; DNA: TGTGCCAGTAGTATGTCCCCCGGGAGCAATCAGCCCCAGCATTTT; CDR3: CASSMSPGSNQPQHF
size: .; D: TRBD1; V: TRBV11-3; J: TRBJ2-2; DNA: TGTGCCAGCAGCCTCACAGACAGGGGTAGCGGGGAGCTGTTTTTT; CDR3: CASSLTDRGSGELFF
size: .; D: TRBD1; V: TRBV5-4; J: TRBJ1-2; DNA: TGTGCCAGCAGCTCCTTACAGGGGAACTATGGCTACACCTTC; CDR3: CASSSLQGNYGYTF